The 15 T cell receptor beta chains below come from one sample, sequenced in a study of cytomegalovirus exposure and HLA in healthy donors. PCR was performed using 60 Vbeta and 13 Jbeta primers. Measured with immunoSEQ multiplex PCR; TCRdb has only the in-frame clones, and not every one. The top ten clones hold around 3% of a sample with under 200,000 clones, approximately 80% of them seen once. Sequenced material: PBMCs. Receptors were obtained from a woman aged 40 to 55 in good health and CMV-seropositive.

The CDR3 DNA reads as TGTGCCAGCAGCTTAGAGGAGGGAGTACTGGCTAGAGAGACCCAGTACTTC. Its protein product is CASSLEEGVLARETQYF. The gene calls are TRBV7-8 and TRBJ2-5; a weak D match, TRBD2 (6 bases). The CDR3 extends over 17 amino acids. Germline V gene sequence: CDR1 SGHVS, CDR2 FQNEAQ. Trimming took off 1 base at V and 4 bases at J, with 19 bases between the two ends.

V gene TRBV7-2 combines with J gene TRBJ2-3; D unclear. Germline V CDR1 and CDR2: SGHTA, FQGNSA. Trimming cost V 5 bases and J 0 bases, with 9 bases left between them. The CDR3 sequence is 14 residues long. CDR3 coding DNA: TGTGCCAGCAGCCCCTCGCGGAGCACAGATACGCAGTATTTT. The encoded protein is CASSPSRSTDTQYF. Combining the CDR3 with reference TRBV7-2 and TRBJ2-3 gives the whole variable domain GAGVSQSPSNKVTEKGKDVELRCDPISGHTALYWYRQSLGQGLEFLIYFQGNSAPDKSGLPSDRFSAERTGGSVSTLTIQRTQQEDSAVYLCASSPSRSTDTQYFGPGTRLTVL.

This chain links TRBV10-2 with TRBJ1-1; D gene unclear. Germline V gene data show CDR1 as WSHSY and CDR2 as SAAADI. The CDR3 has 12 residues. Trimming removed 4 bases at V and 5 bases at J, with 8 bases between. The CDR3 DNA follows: TGCGCCAGCAGTGTAGTTTCAACTGAAGCTTTCTTT. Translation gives CASSVVSTEAFF.

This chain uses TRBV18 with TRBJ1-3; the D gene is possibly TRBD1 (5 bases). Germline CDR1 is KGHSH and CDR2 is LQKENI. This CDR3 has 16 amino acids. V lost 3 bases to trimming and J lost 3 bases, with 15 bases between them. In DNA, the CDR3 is TGTGCCAGCTCACCCGAGTCCGGGGGTGGTGGAAACACCATATATTTT. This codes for CASSPESGGGGNTIYF.

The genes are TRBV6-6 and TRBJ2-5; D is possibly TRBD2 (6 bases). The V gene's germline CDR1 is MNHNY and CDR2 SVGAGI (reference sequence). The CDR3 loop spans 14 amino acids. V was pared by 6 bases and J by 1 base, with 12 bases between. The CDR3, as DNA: TGTGCCAGCAGCGGAGGGAGGAGCCAAGAGACCCAGTACTTC. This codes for CASSGGRSQETQYF.

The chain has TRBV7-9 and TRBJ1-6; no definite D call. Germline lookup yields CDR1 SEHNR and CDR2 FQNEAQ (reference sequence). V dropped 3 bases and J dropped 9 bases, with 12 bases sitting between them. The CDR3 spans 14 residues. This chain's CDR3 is CASSLAGEGSPLHF. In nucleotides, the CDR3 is TGTGCCAGCAGCTTGGCTGGGGAGGGTTCACCCCTCCACTTT.

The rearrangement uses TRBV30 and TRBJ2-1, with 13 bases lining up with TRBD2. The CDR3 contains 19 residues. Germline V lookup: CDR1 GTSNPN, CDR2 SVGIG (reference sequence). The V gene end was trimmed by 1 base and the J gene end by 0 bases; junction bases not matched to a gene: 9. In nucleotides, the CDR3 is TGTGCCTGGAGTGGAGGGGGGACTAGCGGGGCTAGCTCCTACAATGAGCAGTTCTTC. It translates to CAWSGGGTSGASSYNEQFF.

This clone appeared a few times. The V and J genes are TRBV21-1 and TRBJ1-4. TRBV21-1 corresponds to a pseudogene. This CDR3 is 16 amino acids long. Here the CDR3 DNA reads TGTGCCAGCAGCAAAGGAAGGTCCGTGATGCGGGAAAAACTGTTTTTT. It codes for CASSKGRSVMREKLFF.

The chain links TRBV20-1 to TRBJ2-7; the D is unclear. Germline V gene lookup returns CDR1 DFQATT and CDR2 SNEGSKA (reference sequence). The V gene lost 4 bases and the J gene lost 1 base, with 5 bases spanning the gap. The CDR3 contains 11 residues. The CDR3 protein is CSAKQSYEQYF. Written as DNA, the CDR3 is TGCAGTGCTAAACAGTCCTACGAGCAGTACTTC.

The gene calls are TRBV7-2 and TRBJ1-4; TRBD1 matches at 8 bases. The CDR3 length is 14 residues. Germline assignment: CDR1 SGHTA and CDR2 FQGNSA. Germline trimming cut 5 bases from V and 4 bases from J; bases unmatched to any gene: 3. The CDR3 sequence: CASSPTGVNEKLFF. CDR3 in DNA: TGTGCCAGCAGCCCGACAGGGGTTAATGAAAAACTGTTTTTT.

The CDR3 protein is CASSFGRETDEQFF. The DNA for the CDR3 is TGTGCCAGCAGCTTCGGTCGGGAGACGGATGAGCAGTTCTTC. The chain has TRBV7-9 and TRBJ2-1, with D tentatively TRBD2 (6 bases). Germline assignment: CDR1 SEHNR and CDR2 FQNEAQ (reference sequence). This CDR3 is 14 amino acids long. V lost 3 bases to trimming and J lost 8 bases, with 14 bases between them.

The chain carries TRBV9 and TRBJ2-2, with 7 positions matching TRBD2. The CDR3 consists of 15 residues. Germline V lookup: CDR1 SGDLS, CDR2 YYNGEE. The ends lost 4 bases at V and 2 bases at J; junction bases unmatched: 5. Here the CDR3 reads CASSTLGLNTGELFF. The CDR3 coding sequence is TGTGCCAGCAGCACTCTGGGACTAAACACCGGGGAGCTGTTTTTT.

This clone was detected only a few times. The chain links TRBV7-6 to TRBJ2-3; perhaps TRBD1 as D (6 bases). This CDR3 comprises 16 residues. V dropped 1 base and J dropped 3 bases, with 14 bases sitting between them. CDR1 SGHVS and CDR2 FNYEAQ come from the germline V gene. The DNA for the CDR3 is TGTGCCAGCAGCTTAGGACAGGCGATAAGGACAGATACGCAGTATTTT. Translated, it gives CASSLGQAIRTDTQYF. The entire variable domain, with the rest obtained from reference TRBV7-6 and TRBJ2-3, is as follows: GAGVSQSPRYKVTKRGQDVALRCDPISGHVSLYWYRQALGQGPEFLTYFNYEAQQDKSGLPNDRFSAERPEGSISTLTIQRTEQRDSAMYRCASSLGQAIRTDTQYFGPGTRLTVL.

CDR3 in DNA: TGTGCCAGCAGCCTTTCGACAGGGCCTGGAAACACCATATATTTT. Encoded protein: CASSLSTGPGNTIYF. The chain combines TRBV7-2 with TRBJ1-3; 7 bases line up with TRBD1. The germline CDR1 and CDR2 sequences are SGHTA and FQGNSA. The junction had 6 bases not matched to a gene; V was cut back by 5 bases and J by 2 bases. This CDR3 spans 15 amino acids.

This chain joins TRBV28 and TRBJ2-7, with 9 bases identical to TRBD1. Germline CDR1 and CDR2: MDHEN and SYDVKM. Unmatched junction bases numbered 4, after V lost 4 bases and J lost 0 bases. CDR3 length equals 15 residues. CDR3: CASSSPGQGSYEQYF. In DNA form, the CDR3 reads TGTGCCAGCAGTTCTCCGGGACAGGGCTCCTACGAGCAGTACTTC.